This TCR beta chain emerged from a study of blood T cell repertoires in COVID-19 (TCRdb year 2020). The study in broad terms: The collaborator samples originated in the United States, Italy and Spain and spanned the acute and convalescent phases of COVID-19. The prospective study material was composed of cDNA or gDNA derived from T cells, B-cell-depleted T cells, or PBMCs. Subjects who had been exposed to COVID-19, were actively infected with it, or had recovered from it provided the deeply sampled blood TCRbeta repertoires that made up the dataset. The repertoires were made available in a free public database intended to serve as a resource for research on the immune response to SARS-CoV-2. Samples were obtained from the ongoing ImmuneRACE study (first 160 participants) and from about 1,300 subjects provided by 6 global collaborators. Nearly every sample came with metadata listing a de-identified subject ID, COVID-19 status, age in years and sex. HLA class I and class II types, where available, came from metadata supplied by the sample provider rather than from assay-based typing. Here is what the overall study found, with its caveats: How much clinical and demographic metadata was included differed by source and by participant, and the metadata was provided uncurated.

Remarks on this clone: The specificity of this receptor is unknown. No much larger clonotype is one base removed from it; base qualities were not supplied.

Participants in the prospective study were aged about 18 to 89 years, lived in about two dozen United States geographic areas, and enrolled through a virtual design. To assign participants to cohorts, the prospective study relied on clinical history that participants themselves reported in a screening survey and a study questionnaire. For ImmuneRACE Cohort 3, a participant was defined as recovered based on two consecutive negative NP/OP PCR tests, clearance by a healthcare professional, or resolution of symptoms. Each participant in the prospective study had whole blood, serum and a nasopharyngeal or oropharyngeal swab collected by mobile phlebotomists. Over a roughly 2-month period, participants in the prospective study had the option of providing additional blood draws and questionnaires. Before DNA extraction, prospective study blood samples were shipped either frozen or at room temperature.

TCRbeta CDR3 regions were amplified from genomic DNA by means of the immunoSEQ Assay, a bias-controlled multiplex PCR. The study's processing was this. Nucleated cell counts per sample were estimated from amplification of reference gene primers within the assay. Sequence reads were collapsed and filtered to measure the absolute abundance of every unique TCRbeta CDR3 rearrangement. For each sample, productive Simpson clonality was calculated as the square root of Simpson's diversity index over productive rearrangements. Sourced from immuneACCESS, this table was stored by TCRdb with only in-frame sequences that have V and J called. A share of the clones is absent; for the studies checked, an unresolved V gene accounts for under half, and the remainder has no known explanation. V and J calls and clone size are as listed in that table; D and trimming were resolved from the DNA. The sample has more than 300,000 clones on record, around 86% of them singletons. The ten largest account for over 9.5% of the sample.

From the cysteine through the phenylalanine, the CDR3 covers 14 amino acids. The kept DNA is CDR3 alone, 42 bases in frame from the first base. The junction shows trimming of 7 bases on V and 0 bases on J, plus 11 bases between the germline ends. The germline V gene (reference sequence) supplies CDR1 SGHKS and CDR2 YYEKEE. The receptor chain draws on TRBV5-5 and TRBJ1-3; TRBD1 is perhaps the D gene, given 5 matching bases. The sequenced sample consisted of PBMCs or T cells enriched from blood (not recorded which). This TCR derives from a woman younger than 35 who had recovered from COVID-19. Here is the DNA: TGTGCCAGCGATGACAGACTCTCTGGAAACACCATATATTTT. Translated, it gives CASDDRLSGNTIYF.